This T cell receptor (beta chain) originates from a study of vaccination effects on CD4 cells after COVID-19. Following culture for around 10 days, CD4+ T cells were isolated. Sometime from March through December 2020, the person acquired a SARS-CoV-2 infection that PCR confirmed. Either the mRNA-1273 or the BNT162b2 vaccine was given to participants as two doses. J was trimmed by 6 bases and V by 0 bases; bases with no gene match: 3. The CDR3 extends over 14 amino acids. Germline V gene sequence: CDR1 SGHNT, CDR2 YYREEE (reference sequence). Generated by immunoSEQ multiplex PCR, the TCRdb table keeps only in-frame clones and is missing some. The sample consists of about 34,000 clones, roughly 75% of them appearing once. As concerns this clone: Antigen unknown.

Sequences were derived from CD4+ T cells from PBMCs cultured without peptide, sampled after COVID-19 vaccination. The sequence was obtained from a human donor who had a prior SARS-CoV-2 infection. The gene calls are TRBV5-4 and TRBJ1-2; 9 bases agree with TRBD1. CDR3 DNA sequence: TGTGCCAGCAGCTTGGGGACAGGGGATAATGGCTACACCTTC. It encodes CASSLGTGDNGYTF.